This entry concerns a single T cell receptor beta chain. No cognate antigen has been identified for it. One junction end disagrees with the germline gene, perhaps due to a read error. These data are taken from a study of response to subunit inactivated influenza vaccine (dated by TCRdb to between 2017 and 2018). In terms of the full investigation: To follow how T cells responded to a trivalent subunit inactivated influenza vaccine, the researchers relied on deep quantitative profiling of the T cell receptor repertoire.

The library was obtained by RT-PCR. TCRdb shows the sequencer as Illumina HiSeq 2500. TCRdb handled the public reads itself, with Q25 trimming in fastp and clone calling in MiXCR, and kept productive beta chains. Each entry is one CDR3 protein sequence, shown with its most common DNA and genes. This sample comprises around 320,000 distinct CDR3 sequences, approximately 21% of them detected only once. The ten biggest clones cover around a tenth of the sample. The CDR1 and CDR2 encoded by the germline V gene are SGHRS and YFSETQ. The CDR3 sequence holds 17 residues, the cysteine and phenylalanine included. The entry retains the CDR3 DNA only, 51 bases that are in frame from base 1. Overall results and qualifications from the work: According to the authors, only a limited number of new T cells may be recruited by each seasonal influenza vaccination.

This specimen was PBMCs from blood, taken approximately 20 months after vaccination. The source is a man aged 50-75 years who received an inactivated influenza vaccine. Donor details come from another sample of the same person, matched by shared clones. Here the chain combines TRBV5-1 and TRBJ1-6, and possibly TRBD1, on 6 matching bases. This receptor carries the CDR3 CASSLEGGVSYNSALHF. Here is the DNA: TGCGCCAGCAGCTTGGAGGGGGGCGTCTCCTATAATTCAGCCCTCCACTTT.